A few counts support the clone carrying this T cell receptor beta chain. Its antigen is still unknown. Donors in the study were healthy people who gave bone marrow. This entry belongs to a study of cytomegalovirus exposure and HLA in healthy donors. Study-level points and caveats: Productive rates of about 87% or about 30% were seen for most TCR beta V segments in an earlier analysis. Highly shared sequence variants in one cluster were likely a sequencing artifact. Compared with the roughly 700-donor mean, an Asian-associated ancestry cluster reportedly had fewer N-insertions, according to a later analysis.

PCR primers comprised 60 Vbeta and 13 Jbeta primers. Method: immunoSEQ multiplex PCR; TCRdb's copy keeps in-frame clones and lacks some. The sample has some 34,000 clones, 55% to 80% seen once. The source of this sequence is a man aged 40-49 years in good health and CMV-seropositive. The sample consisted of PBMCs.

This CDR3 reads CASSTRTGRATEAFF. The DNA of the CDR3 is TGTGCCAGCAGTACCCGGACAGGGAGGGCCACTGAAGCTTTCTTT. The J gene is TRBJ1-1, the V gene TRBV28, with 8 bases lining up with TRBD1. The length of the CDR3 is 15 residues. The germline CDR1 and CDR2 sequences are MDHEN and SYDVKM. V was clipped by 5 bases and J by 4 bases; unmatched bases: 9. Full variable domain (rest looked up from reference TRBV28 and TRBJ1-1): DVKVTQSSRYLVKRTGEKVFLECVQDMDHENMFWYRQDPGLGLRLIYFSYDVKMKEKGDIPEGYSVSREKKERFSLILESASTNQTSMYLCASSTRTGRATEAFFGQGTRLTVV.